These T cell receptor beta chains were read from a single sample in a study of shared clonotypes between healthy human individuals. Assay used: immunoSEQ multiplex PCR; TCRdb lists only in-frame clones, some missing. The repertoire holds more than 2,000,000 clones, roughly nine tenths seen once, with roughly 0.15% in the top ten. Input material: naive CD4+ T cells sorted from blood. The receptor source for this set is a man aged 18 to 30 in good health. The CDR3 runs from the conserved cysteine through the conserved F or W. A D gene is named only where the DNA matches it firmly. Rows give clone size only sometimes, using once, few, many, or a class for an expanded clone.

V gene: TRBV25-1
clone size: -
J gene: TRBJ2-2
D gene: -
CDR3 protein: CASSAPSGVLRTGELFF
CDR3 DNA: TGTGCCAGCAGTGCCCCCTCGGGGGTTTTGAGGACCGGGGAGCTGTTTTTT

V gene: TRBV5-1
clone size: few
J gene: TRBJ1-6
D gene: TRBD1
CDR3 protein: CASSPGTGGSPLHF
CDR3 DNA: TGCGCCAGCAGCCCAGGGACAGGGGGTTCACCCCTCCACTTT

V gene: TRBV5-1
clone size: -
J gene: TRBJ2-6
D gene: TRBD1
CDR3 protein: CASSATTGRISGANVLTF
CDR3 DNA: TGCGCCAGCAGCGCCACGACAGGGCGAATCTCTGGGGCCAACGTCCTGACTTTC

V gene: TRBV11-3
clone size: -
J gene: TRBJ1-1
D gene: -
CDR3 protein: CASSFEGGTEAFF
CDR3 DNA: TGTGCCAGCAGCTTTGAAGGGGGTACTGAAGCTTTCTTT

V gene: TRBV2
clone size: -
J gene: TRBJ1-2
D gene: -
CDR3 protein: CASSDRQGYGYTF
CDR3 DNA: TGTGCCAGCAGTGATCGGCAGGGCTATGGCTACACCTTC

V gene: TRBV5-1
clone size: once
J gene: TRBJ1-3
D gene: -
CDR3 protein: CASSSPGDVGNTIYF
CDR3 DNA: TGCGCCAGCAGTTCTCCCGGAGATGTGGGAAACACCATATATTTT

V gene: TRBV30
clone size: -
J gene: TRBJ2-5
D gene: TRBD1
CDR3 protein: CAWSVGDSQETQYF
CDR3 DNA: TGTGCCTGGAGTGTTGGGGACAGCCAAGAGACCCAGTACTTC

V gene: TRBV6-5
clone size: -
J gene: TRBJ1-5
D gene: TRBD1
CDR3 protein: CASGQGQERPQHF
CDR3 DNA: TGTGCCAGCGGACAGGGACAGGAGAGGCCCCAGCATTTT

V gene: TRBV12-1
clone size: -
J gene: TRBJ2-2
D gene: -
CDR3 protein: CASSPESKGNTGELFF
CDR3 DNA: TGTGCCAGCAGCCCTGAGAGTAAGGGGAACACCGGGGAGCTGTTTTTT

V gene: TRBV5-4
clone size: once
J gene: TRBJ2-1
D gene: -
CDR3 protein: CASSTGAGEGVNEQFF
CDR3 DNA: TGTGCCAGCAGTACGGGGGCCGGGGAGGGCGTAAATGAGCAGTTCTTC

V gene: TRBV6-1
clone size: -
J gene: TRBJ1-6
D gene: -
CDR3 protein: CASSEARGAGNSPLHF
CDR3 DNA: TGTGCCAGCAGTGAAGCGCGTGGGGCGGGTAATTCACCCCTCCACTTT

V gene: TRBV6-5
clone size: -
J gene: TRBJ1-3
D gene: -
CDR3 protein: CASSYREGGNTIYF
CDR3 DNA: TGTGCCAGCAGTTACCGGGAAGGGGGAAACACCATATATTTT

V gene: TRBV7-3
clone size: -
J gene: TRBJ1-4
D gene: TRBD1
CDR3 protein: CASSQTGALGEKLFF
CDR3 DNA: TGTGCCAGCAGCCAAACAGGGGCACTAGGGGAAAAACTGTTTTTT

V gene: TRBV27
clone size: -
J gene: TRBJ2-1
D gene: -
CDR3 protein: CASSSTGYLLGGTYNEQFF
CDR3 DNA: TGTGCCAGCAGCTCAACAGGGTACCTTCTCGGCGGGACCTACAATGAGCAGTTCTTC

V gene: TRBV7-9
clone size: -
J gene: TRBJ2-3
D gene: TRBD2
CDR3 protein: CASSLAGNLAGAADTQYF
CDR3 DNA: TGTGCCAGCAGCTTAGCGGGTAATCTAGCGGGAGCCGCAGATACGCAGTATTTT

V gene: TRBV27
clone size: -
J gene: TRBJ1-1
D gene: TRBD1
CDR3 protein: CASTATGGNTEAFF
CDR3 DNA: TGTGCCAGCACCGCGACAGGGGGAAACACTGAAGCTTTCTTT

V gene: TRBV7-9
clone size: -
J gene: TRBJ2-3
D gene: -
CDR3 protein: CASSLSRMGDTQYF
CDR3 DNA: TGTGCCAGCAGCTTATCGCGGATGGGCGATACGCAGTATTTT

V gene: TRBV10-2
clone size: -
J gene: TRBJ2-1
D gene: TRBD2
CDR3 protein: CASRELAGGGNEQFF
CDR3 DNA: TGCGCCAGCAGGGAACTAGCGGGAGGGGGCAATGAGCAGTTCTTC

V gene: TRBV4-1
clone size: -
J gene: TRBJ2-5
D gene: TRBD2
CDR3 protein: CASSQNLLADQETQYF
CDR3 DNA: TGCGCCAGCTCCCAAAACTTACTAGCGGACCAAGAGACCCAGTACTTC

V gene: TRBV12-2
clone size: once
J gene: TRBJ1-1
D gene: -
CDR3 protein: CAIPTPGGSEAFF
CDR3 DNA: TGTGCAATCCCGACCCCAGGGGGCTCTGAAGCTTTCTTT

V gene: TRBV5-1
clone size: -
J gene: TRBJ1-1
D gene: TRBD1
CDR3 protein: CASSLSTGYTEAFF
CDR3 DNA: TGCGCCAGCAGCTTATCGACAGGGTACACTGAAGCTTTCTTT

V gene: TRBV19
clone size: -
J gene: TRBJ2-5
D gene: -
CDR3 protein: CASSMIGGTQYF
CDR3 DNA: TGTGCCAGTAGTATGATTGGGGGGACCCAGTACTTC

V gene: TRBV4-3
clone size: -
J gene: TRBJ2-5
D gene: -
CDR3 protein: CASSRGETQYF
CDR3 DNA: TGCGCCAGCAGCCGCGGGGAGACCCAGTACTTC

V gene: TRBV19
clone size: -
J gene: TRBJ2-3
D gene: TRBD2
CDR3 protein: CASSPRTSARPDTQYF
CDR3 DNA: TGTGCCAGTAGTCCCAGGACTAGCGCCCGACCGGATACGCAGTATTTT

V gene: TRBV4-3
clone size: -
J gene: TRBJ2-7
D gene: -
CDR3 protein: CASSQDRGLSYEQYF
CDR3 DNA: TGCGCCAGCAGCCAAGATCGAGGACTCTCCTACGAGCAGTACTTC